This T cell receptor (beta chain) is from a study of blood T cell repertoires in COVID-19 (dated by TCRdb to the early 2020s). Regarding the study in general: Samples covering the acute and convalescent phases of COVID-19 were provided by collaborators in the United States, Italy and Spain. The material from the prospective study consisted of cDNA or gDNA derived from T cells, B-cell-depleted T cells, or PBMCs. The dataset comprised deeply sampled blood TCRbeta repertoires from subjects exposed to, actively infected with, or recovered from COVID-19. The repertoires were made available in a free public database intended to serve as a resource for research on the immune response to SARS-CoV-2. Samples came from the ongoing ImmuneRACE study (first 160 participants) plus 1,254 subjects from 6 global collaborators. Sample metadata almost always included a de-identified subject ID, COVID-19 status, age in years and sex. Where available, HLA class I and class II types were obtained from metadata supplied by the sample provider rather than from assay-based typing. Study-wide conclusions, independent of this receptor: The quantity of clinical and demographic metadata differed by source and by participant and was supplied without curation.

On this clone: This clone's antigen is unknown. Qualities for individual bases were not recorded, and no much larger clone is one base off.

The collaborating institutions used their own protocols to collect whole blood in K2EDTA tubes. For TCRbeta analysis, collaborators shipped samples as frozen whole blood, isolated PBMCs, or DNA extracted from either of those sample types. Its CDR3 holds 15 amino acids, cysteine through phenylalanine. Only the CDR3 DNA is retained, 45 bases long and in frame from the first base. Sequences LNHDA (CDR1) and SQIVND (CDR2) are obtained from the germline V gene (reference sequence). Trimming takes 4 bases from V and 0 bases from J, and the germline ends sit 9 bases apart. TCRbeta CDR3 regions were amplified from genomic DNA by means of the immunoSEQ Assay, a bias-controlled multiplex PCR. The study's own analysis went as follows. Within the assay, amplification of reference gene primers was used to estimate how many nucleated cells each sample contained. To quantify the absolute abundance of each unique TCRbeta CDR3 rearrangement, sequence reads were collapsed and filtered. For each sample, productive Simpson clonality was calculated as the square root of Simpson's diversity index across productive rearrangements. TCRdb carries this immuneACCESS record with in-frame sequences only. Its versions omit some clonotypes, under half of them owing to an unresolved V gene in the studies checked, with the rest unexplained. V and J calls and clone size come straight from that table; D and trimming were deduced from the DNA. Within this sample are roughly 300,000 clones, with around 82% of them counted one time only. Roughly 1.2% of the sample is in the top ten clones.

The sample comprised peripheral blood. The V and J genes are TRBV19 and TRBJ2-2, with a tentative D gene TRBD2 over 6 matching bases. This TCR derives from a woman aged 45-60 years with acute or convalescent COVID-19. CDR3 reads: CASSREAANTGELFF. The DNA sequence is TGTGCCAGTAGTAGGGAGGCAGCGAACACCGGGGAGCTGTTTTTT.